Presented here are 9 T cell receptor beta chains from one specimen sequenced in a study of blood T cell repertoires in COVID-19. TCRdb's copy holds only in-frame clones and misses some; the assay was immunoSEQ multiplex PCR. The sample yields around 200,000 clones, around 85% seen once. The sequenced sample was peripheral blood. These receptors came from a human donor with active or convalescent COVID-19. The donor label of this sample is uncertain.

The chain couples TRBV28 to TRBJ1-2; D uncertain. The germline gives CDR1 MDHEN, CDR2 SYDVKM. This CDR3 spans 15 amino acids. The V and J ends lost 3 bases and 4 bases respectively, with 15 bases between them. In nucleotides, the CDR3 is TGTGCCAGCAGTTTCCCACGGGGAGTCGGCTATGGCTACACCTTC. It translates to CASSFPRGVGYGYTF.

This clone was seen more than once but under ten times. J is TRBJ2-1 and V is TRBV5-4; tentatively, D is TRBD2 (5 bases). CDR1 and CDR2 (germline): SGHNT, YYREEE (reference sequence). The V end was cut by 1 base, the J end by 12 bases, with 14 bases between. The CDR3 consists of 13 residues. CDR3 in DNA: TGTGCCAGCAGCTTGCGGGATACAGCAAGGCAGTTCTTC. Translated: CASSLRDTARQFF.

The chain carries TRBV5-1 and TRBJ2-5; 7 bases fit TRBD1. The CDR3 extends over 13 amino acids. J was trimmed by 3 bases and V by 6 bases; bases with no gene match: 5. Germline values: CDR1 SGHRS, CDR2 YFSETQ. The CDR3 coding sequence is TGCGCCAGCAACCCGGGACAGAAAGAGACCCAGTACTTC. Protein sequence: CASNPGQKETQYF.

The chain has TRBV29-1 and TRBJ1-5; D not resolved. V shed 4 bases and J shed 5 bases, with 9 bases lying between them. CDR1 and CDR2 (germline): SQVTM, ANQGSEA. There are 12 residues in the CDR3. CDR3 protein: CSVGVSDQPQHF. CDR3 DNA: TGCAGCGTTGGGGTAAGCGATCAGCCCCAGCATTTT.

The chain employs TRBV7-2 and TRBJ1-5, with 8 bases lining up with TRBD1. This CDR3 is built from 16 residues. Trimming removed 2 bases from V and 4 bases from J; junction bases left unmatched: 7. The germline V gene has CDR1 SGHTA and CDR2 FQGNSA. The CDR3 spells CASSLIGTGGNQPQHF. CDR3 bases: TGTGCCAGCAGCTTAATTGGCACAGGGGGGAATCAGCCCCAGCATTTT.

The chain's CDR3 is CASSGSYTGELFF. For the CDR3, the DNA is TGTGCCAGTAGTGGCTCGTACACCGGGGAGCTGTTTTTT. The V call is TRBV28, the J call TRBJ2-2; no definite D call. The CDR3 has 13 residues. V was pared by 9 bases and J by 3 bases, with 11 bases between. Germline V gene data show CDR1 as MDHEN and CDR2 as SYDVKM.

The chain couples TRBV5-1 to TRBJ2-1; 10 nucleotides match TRBD2. This CDR3 contains 15 residues. Per the germline V gene, CDR1 is SGHRS and CDR2 is YFSETQ. V trimming: 0 bases; J trimming: 7 bases; junction bases outside the gene matches: 4. CDR3 in amino acids: CASSLVTSGMNEQFF. CDR3 DNA: TGCGCCAGCAGCTTGGTTACTAGCGGGATGAATGAGCAGTTCTTC.

This chain uses TRBV5-1 with TRBJ1-1; D might be TRBD1 (5 bases). The CDR3 has 15 amino acids. Germline V gene sequence: CDR1 SGHRS, CDR2 YFSETQ. V gave up 0 bases and J gave up 0 bases, with 9 bases separating them. The CDR3 nucleotides are TGCGCCAGCAGCTTGGAAGGGGTGATGAACACTGAAGCTTTCTTT. This gives the protein CASSLEGVMNTEAFF. Supplemented by reference TRBV5-1 and TRBJ1-1, the full variable domain reads KAGVTQTPRYLIKTRGQQVTLSCSPISGHRSVSWYQQTPGQGLQFLFEYFSETQRNKGNFPGRFSGRQFSNSRSEMNVSTLELGDSALYLCASSLEGVMNTEAFFGQGTRLTVV.

The table lists this clone with a few counts. The V gene is TRBV5-4, the J gene TRBJ1-2, with TRBD1 identical over 8 bases. Germline CDR1 and CDR2: SGHNT and YYREEE (reference sequence). J lost 4 bases, V lost 2 bases, and 7 bases had no gene match. This CDR3 comprises 15 residues. Written as DNA, the CDR3 is TGTGCCAGCAGCTTAGGACAGGGTTGGGCCTATGGCTACACCTTC. Translation: CASSLGQGWAYGYTF.